This TCR beta chain emerged from a study of identical twins. General observations from the study: Out-of-frame alpha sequences shared by twins were enriched for low generation probability.

TCRdb analysed the 5' RACE reads with MiXCR anew, one entry per CDR3 protein. The data contain approximately 490,000 distinct CDR3 sequences, around 20% of them seen just once; the ten biggest clones take up around 0.48%. The CDR3 runs 13 residues. V was clipped by 3 bases and J by 7 bases, with 12 bases between them. The germline V gene has CDR1 ENHRY and CDR2 SYGVKD. Comment on this clonotype: The antigen is not known.

The sample was also linked to a second study, of yellow fever vaccine responses in identical twins. As that report states: Twins showed a vaccine T cell response that reportedly seemed partly convergent, partly personalized.

V is TRBV10-3 and J is TRBJ1-2; no clear D gene. This TCR came from a woman younger than 30 in good health. The sequenced material came from CD4+ T cells sorted from blood. This CDR3 is CAISDRREGGYTF. The CDR3 DNA follows: TGTGCCATCAGTGATCGGAGGGAAGGTGGCTACACCTTC.